This record concerns one T cell receptor (beta chain) sequence. Its antigen remains unidentified. This sample is part of a study of graft-versus-host responses after intestinal transplantation. Study-wide results and caveats: Peak circulating GvH clone levels were associated with early post-transplant HvG declines. Recipient marrow harbored GvH clones, some of which surfaced first in ileum or blood.

TCRdb's table, derived via immunoSEQ multiplex PCR, lists solely in-frame clones and lacks some. The sample includes about 120,000 clones, roughly 96% of them seen just once. The V gene's germline CDR1 is MDHEN and CDR2 SYDVKM. Trimming removed 6 bases at V and 0 bases at J, with 12 bases between. This CDR3 has 14 amino acids. This TCR derives from a human donor who received an intestinal transplant. J is TRBJ2-7 and V is TRBV28; D call uncertain. The sample consisted of unstimulated CD8+ T cells sorted from spleen or lymph node cells, taken before intestinal transplant. As DNA, the CDR3 is TGTGCCAGCAGCCCTACCCAATACTCCTACGAGCAGTACTTC. Encoded protein: CASSPTQYSYEQYF.